The entry below describes one T cell receptor (beta chain). Sequencing was performed with immunoSEQ multiplex PCR; in TCRdb, only in-frame clones are kept and a portion is missing. The data show some 140,000 clones, under 95% seen once. These data belong to a study of cytotoxic CD8 clonotypes in ibrutinib-treated CLL. Overall study: In all, roughly 11 patients were relapsed/refractory, some 14 were treatment-naive and about 17 were IGHV unmutated. Response samples were taken after a median of about 12 months on treatment, range 6 to 36.

Germline CDR1 is SGDLS and CDR2 is YYNGEE. The junction had 14 bases not matched to a gene; V was cut back by 3 bases and J by 8 bases. The CDR3 consists of 16 residues. The chain carries TRBV9 and TRBJ2-5; TRBD2 aligns across 9 bases. This clonotype was obtained from a human donor with chronic lymphocytic leukemia. The sequenced sample was PBMCs, obtained after 12 months of ibrutinib treatment. The CDR3 loop is CASSASDSGSRGTQYF. As DNA, the CDR3 is TGTGCCAGCAGCGCGTCAGATAGCGGGAGCCGTGGAACCCAGTACTTC. Variable domain in full (rest from reference TRBV9 and TRBJ2-5): DSGVTQTPKHLITATGQRVTLRCSPRSGDLSVYWYQQSLDQGLQFLIQYYNGEERAKGNILERFSAQQFPDLHSELNLSSLELGDSALYFCASSASDSGSRGTQYFGPGTRLLVL.